Listed below are T cell receptor beta chains from one sample, sequenced in a study of CD8+ T cells in alopecia areata. Clones were read by immunoSEQ multiplex PCR, and TCRdb kept only the in-frame ones, dropping some. The sample holds 150,000 to 200,000 clones; over 55% are singletons and the top ten take 1%. The sample in question was CD4+ T cells sorted from blood, obtained at week 24, from a patient treated with tofacitinib. The receptors stem from a human donor with alopecia areata. CDR3s include the opening cysteine and the closing phenylalanine or tryptophan. Fields, in order: J gene, D gene, clone size, V gene, CDR3 protein, CDR3 DNA. D genes are given only for firm matches. Some rows have no size entry. The others give once, few or many, or a class for an expanded clone.

>TRBJ2-7|-|-|TRBV29-1
CSVGGGGASSYEQYF
TGCAGCGTTGGAGGAGGTGGGGCAAGTTCCTACGAGCAGTACTTC
>TRBJ1-5|TRBD1|-|TRBV6-5
CASSDRVDQPQHF
TGTGCCAGCAGTGACAGGGTGGATCAGCCCCAGCATTTT
>TRBJ2-3|-|few|TRBV7-2
CASSLALGVQDTQYF
TGTGCCAGCAGCTTAGCGCTCGGAGTACAAGATACGCAGTATTTT
>TRBJ1-5|-|few|TRBV7-2
CASSLGRPGNQPQHF
TGTGCCAGCAGCTTAGGACGTCCGGGGAATCAGCCCCAGCATTTT
>TRBJ1-2|-|-|TRBV27
CASSATRWGGYGYTF
TGTGCCAGCAGTGCCACCCGTTGGGGGGGGTATGGCTACACCTTC
>TRBJ2-7|-|-|TRBV30
CAWSTDYEQYF
TGTGCCTGGAGTACAGACTACGAGCAGTACTTC
>TRBJ1-2|-|-|TRBV7-2
CASSLDRIANYGYTF
TGTGCCAGCAGCTTAGACCGGATAGCTAACTATGGCTACACCTTC
>TRBJ1-5|-|-|TRBV19
CASSLDSISNQPQHF
TGTGCCAGTAGTCTTGACAGTATCAGCAATCAGCCCCAGCATTTT
>TRBJ2-7|-|-|TRBV20-1
CSAYSGFEQYF
TGCAGTGCCTATAGCGGATTCGAGCAGTACTTC
>TRBJ1-1|-|-|TRBV29-1
CSVELTGMNTEAFF
TGCAGCGTTGAATTAACGGGCATGAACACTGAAGCTTTCTTT
>TRBJ1-2|TRBD1|few|TRBV5-6
CASSSPDREGYTF
TGTGCCAGCAGCTCTCCAGACAGGGAGGGCTACACCTTC
>TRBJ1-5|-|once|TRBV6-6
CASRTAPNQPQHF
TGTGCCTCCCGGACTGCACCAAATCAGCCCCAGCATTTT
>TRBJ2-5|-|once|TRBV5-6
CASSLGQETQYF
TGTGCCAGCAGCTTGGGGCAAGAGACCCAGTACTTC
>TRBJ2-7|TRBD2|few|TRBV2
CASSYGGISYEQYF
TGTGCCAGCAGTTACGGGGGGATCTCCTACGAGCAGTACTTC
>TRBJ1-1|-|few|TRBV5-6
CASSLADRSGTEAFF
TGTGCCAGCAGCTTGGCCGACAGGTCGGGAACTGAAGCTTTCTTT
>TRBJ2-3|-|-|TRBV7-2
CASSLRQATQYF
TGTGCCAGCAGCCTACGACAGGCGACGCAGTATTTT
>TRBJ2-3|-|-|TRBV20-1
CSASGLDTQYF
TGCAGTGCTAGTGGCTTGGATACGCAGTATTTT
>TRBJ1-1|-|-|TRBV5-6
CASSAGGRLNTEAFF
TGTGCCAGCAGCGCCGGAGGCAGGCTGAACACTGAAGCTTTCTTT
>TRBJ1-2|TRBD1|-|TRBV4-3
CASSRVGQGARGYTF
TGCGCCAGCAGCCGGGTTGGACAGGGGGCGAGGGGCTACACCTTC
>TRBJ1-4|-|few|TRBV18
CASSPGRQNEKLFF
TGTGCCAGCTCCCCTGGGAGACAGAATGAAAAACTGTTTTTT
>TRBJ2-7|TRBD1|-|TRBV29-1
CSVEAGGWNEQYF
TGCAGCGTTGAGGCAGGGGGCTGGAACGAGCAGTACTTC
>TRBJ2-1|TRBD2|few|TRBV4-3
CASSQGLAPEQFF
TGCGCCAGCAGCCAAGGACTAGCCCCTGAGCAGTTCTTC
>TRBJ1-5|TRBD1|-|TRBV28
CASRTGLNQPQHF
TGTGCCAGTCGGACAGGACTAAATCAGCCCCAGCATTTT
>TRBJ2-3|TRBD2|few|TRBV19
CASSGGISTDTQYF
TGTGCCAGTAGCGGGGGGATAAGCACAGATACGCAGTATTTT
>TRBJ1-6|-|-|TRBV30
CAQRGGTYNSPLHF
TGTGCTCAAAGGGGGGGCACCTATAATTCACCCCTCCACTTT
>TRBJ1-1|-|-|TRBV2
CASIGVTEAFF
TGTGCCAGCATTGGGGTGACTGAAGCTTTCTTT
>TRBJ2-7|TRBD1|-|TRBV18
CASSPPGGREQYF
TGTGCCAGCTCACCACCAGGGGGCCGCGAGCAGTACTTC
>TRBJ2-1|TRBD1|few|TRBV29-1
CSVEGGTGYNEQFF
TGCAGCGTTGAAGGCGGGACAGGGTACAATGAGCAGTTCTTC
>TRBJ1-5|-|-|TRBV15
CATRTGSNQPQHF
TGTGCCACCAGGACGGGGAGCAATCAGCCCCAGCATTTT
>TRBJ2-3|TRBD1|-|TRBV29-1
CSVGEGAGAGDTQYF
TGCAGCGTTGGCGAGGGGGCAGGGGCCGGAGATACGCAGTATTTT
>TRBJ2-1|TRBD2|-|TRBV25-1
CASSELSSGGLNNEQFF
TGTGCCAGCAGTGAATTGTCTAGCGGGGGACTTAACAATGAGCAGTTCTTC
>TRBJ1-5|-|once|TRBV30
CAWSATGRAQPQHF
TGTGCCTGGAGTGCAACAGGGCGTGCTCAGCCCCAGCATTTT
>TRBJ2-5|-|many|TRBV5-1
CASSPRLQETQYF
TGCGCCAGCAGCCCACGGTTACAAGAGACCCAGTACTTC
>TRBJ2-3|-|few|TRBV4-2
CASSRNGRTDTQYF
TGTGCCAGCAGCCGTAATGGGCGTACAGATACGCAGTATTTT
>TRBJ2-3|TRBD1|-|TRBV2
CASSGQGGDTQYF
TGTGCCAGCAGCGGACAGGGGGGAGATACGCAGTATTTT
>TRBJ2-2|-|-|TRBV29-1
CSVEDLSSGELFF
TGCAGCGTTGAAGATTTAAGTTCCGGGGAGCTGTTTTTT
>TRBJ1-2|-|-|TRBV19
CASSGTNNYGYTF
TGTGCCAGTAGTGGGACAAATAACTATGGCTACACCTTC
>TRBJ2-7|-|-|TRBV20-1
CSATSGYEQYF
TGCAGTGCTACCTCAGGCTACGAGCAGTACTTC
>TRBJ2-6|TRBD1|-|TRBV30
CAWQGYAGGVLSGANVLTF
TGTGCCTGGCAGGGTTATGCAGGGGGTGTACTCTCTGGGGCCAACGTCCTGACTTTC
>TRBJ1-6|-|-|TRBV7-2
CASSPQQGGGNSPLHF
TGTGCCAGCAGCCCCCAGCAGGGAGGGGGTAATTCACCCCTCCACTTT
>TRBJ1-1|-|-|TRBV29-1
CSVGYTEAFF
TGCAGCGTAGGGTACACTGAAGCTTTCTTT
>TRBJ1-1|-|-|TRBV25-1
CASSADPASGAEAFF
TGTGCCAGCAGTGCAGACCCCGCGTCCGGGGCTGAAGCTTTCTTT
>TRBJ2-2|-|-|TRBV30
CAWSVLGGGELFF
TGTGCCTGGAGTGTACTAGGAGGCGGGGAGCTGTTTTTT
>TRBJ2-6|-|-|TRBV29-1
CSVWEGEAAGANVLTF
TGCAGCGTTTGGGAGGGGGAGGCAGCTGGGGCCAACGTCCTGACTTTC
>TRBJ2-7|-|-|TRBV27
CASRDLGDF
TGTGCCAGCCGAGATTTAGGGGACTTC
>TRBJ1-2|TRBD1|-|TRBV29-1
CSAKGQEDGYTF
TGCAGCGCCAAGGGACAGGAAGATGGCTACACCTTC
>TRBJ1-1|-|-|TRBV9
CASSVDPRNTEAFF
TGTGCCAGCAGCGTGGACCCACGGAACACTGAAGCTTTCTTT
>TRBJ1-1|-|-|TRBV28
CAAYARPGQNTEAFF
TGTGCCGCATACGCCCGGCCGGGACAGAACACTGAAGCTTTCTTT
>TRBJ1-2|TRBD1|few|TRBV25-1
CASSPRTGGYTF
TGTGCCAGCAGTCCGCGGACAGGTGGCTACACCTTC
>TRBJ1-5|-|few|TRBV30
CAWSVMDGGRQPQHF
TGTGCCTGGAGTGTAATGGACGGCGGAAGGCAGCCCCAGCATTTT
>TRBJ1-2|TRBD1|-|TRBV7-2
CASSLLEGAYGYTF
TGTGCCAGCAGCTTACTAGAGGGGGCGTATGGCTACACCTTC
>TRBJ2-2|-|-|TRBV15
CATSYRVVGELFF
TGTGCCACCAGCTACAGGGTAGTCGGGGAGCTGTTTTTT
>TRBJ2-3|-|few|TRBV4-3
CASSGYSTDTQYF
TGCGCCAGCAGTGGGTACAGCACAGATACGCAGTATTTT